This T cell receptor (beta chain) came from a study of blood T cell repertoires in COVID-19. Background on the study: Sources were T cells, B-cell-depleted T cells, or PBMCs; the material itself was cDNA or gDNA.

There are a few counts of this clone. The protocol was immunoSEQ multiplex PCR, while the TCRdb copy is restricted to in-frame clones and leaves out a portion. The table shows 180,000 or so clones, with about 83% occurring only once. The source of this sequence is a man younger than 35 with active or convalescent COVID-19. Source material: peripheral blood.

CDR3 DNA: TGTGCCAGCAGCTTGACAGGGCCCAATTCACCCCTCCACTTT. It yields the protein CASSLTGPNSPLHF. The chain combines TRBV11-2 with TRBJ1-6; TRBD1 matches at 7 bases. This CDR3 spans 14 amino acids. Germline V gene sequence: CDR1 SGHAT, CDR2 FQNNGV. The trim removed 3 bases at V and 7 bases at J, leaving 3 bases unmatched.